This T cell receptor beta chain comes out of a study of blood T cell repertoires in COVID-19. Study in general: Collection of acute and convalescent COVID-19 samples took place in the United States, Italy and Spain. PBMCs, B-cell-depleted T cells, or T cells were the source of the cDNA or gDNA that made up the material.

Methods used by the authors: For nucleated cells, counts were estimated from reference gene primer amplification. Profiled with immunoSEQ multiplex PCR; TCRdb holds only in-frame clones, not every one. V and J calls plus clone size are reproduced from that table; the DNA served to infer D and trimming. The sample records around 160,000 clones, around nine tenths being singletons. Germline V gives CDR1 SGHRS, CDR2 YFSETQ. This CDR3 has 14 amino acids. V was shortened by 0 bases and J by 4 bases, with 11 bases between the two germline ends. This chain joins TRBV5-1 and TRBJ2-7, with D possibly TRBD2 on 5 matching bases. The sequenced sample was peripheral blood. The source is a human donor in a cohort sampled during active COVID-19. DNA of the CDR3: TGCGCCAGCAGCTTGGCCGGGGATCGTTACGAGCAGTACTTC. As protein: CASSLAGDRYEQYF.